These 10 T cell receptor beta chains were all obtained from the same sample, sequenced in a study of metastatic and nonmetastatic thyroid tumors. TCRdb re-processed the PCR reads through MiXCR. The repertoire consists of some 5,100 clones, with roughly a third occurring once and the leading ten covering approximately 24%. The entire patient cohort was treatment-naive prior to thyroid surgery. Material: adjacent normal tissue. Receptors originate from a female donor with papillary thyroid cancer or a benign thyroid nodule (not recorded which). Some clones in this sample may be carry-over from other donors' samples.

This clone is medium-sized (0.01 to 0.1%) by share. The same CDR3 arises from other DNA sequences in this sample as well. This chain connects TRBV19 to TRBJ2-1; 9 bases are shared with TRBD1. The J segment lost 2 bases and the V segment lost 5 bases, leaving 4 bases of the junction unmatched. There are 15 residues in the CDR3. Germline V CDR1 and CDR2: LNHDA, SQIVND (reference sequence). DNA for the CDR3: TGTGCCAGTAGTCCCGGGACAGGGCCCTACAATGAGCAGTTCTTC. Translating gives CASSPGTGPYNEQFF.

This clone was seen only a few times. The rearrangement joins TRBV28 to TRBJ2-1; 8 nucleotides align to TRBD2. The CDR3 runs to 15 residues. The junction had 19 bases not matched to a gene; V was cut back by 5 bases and J by 16 bases. Germline CDR1 reads MDHEN; CDR2 reads SYDVKM. This chain's CDR3 is CASSVIGRAYNELFF. CDR3 sequence (DNA): TGTGCCAGCAGTGTCATCGGGAGGGCTTACAATGAGCTTTTCTTC.

Sample share makes this clone medium-sized. V is TRBV12-3 or TRBV12-4 and J is TRBJ1-1; D uncertain. The CDR3 is 13 residues long. The V end lost 7 bases, the J end lost 1 base, and 10 bases lay between the germline ends. The CDR3 sequence is CASKLSGNTEAFF. CDR3 DNA sequence: TGTGCCAGCAAACTCTCAGGGAACACTGAAGCTTTCTTT.

This clone was seen a handful of times. The chain recombines TRBV5-1 with TRBJ2-7; a weak D match, TRBD2 (5 bases). Trimming cost V 2 bases and J 0 bases, with 21 bases left between them. The CDR3 is 18 residues long. Germline CDR1 reads SGHRS; CDR2 reads YFSETQ. CDR3 sequence: CASSLRTPAAADSYEQYF. CDR3 sequence (DNA): TGCGCCAGCAGCTTACGAACGCCAGCGGCAGCCGACTCCTACGAGCAGTACTTC.

Worth noting for this clone: It is likely a read error, because the conserved phenylalanine at the end of the CDR3 is missing. The gene calls are TRBV10-1 and TRBJ2-1, with 8 nucleotides matching TRBD2. The CDR3 extends over 15 amino acids. Germline V gives CDR1 WNHNN, CDR2 SYGVQD (reference sequence). V was pared by 7 bases and J by 6 bases, with 11 bases of the junction left unmatched. CDR3 residues: CASIRGGKTSNEQFL. The CDR3 DNA follows: TGCGCCAGCATCCGGGGGGGTAAAACCTCCAATGAGCAGTTCTTA.

This chain joins TRBV7-6 and TRBJ1-2; D is unresolved. This CDR3 region has 12 residues. Trimming removed 4 bases from V and 14 bases from J, with 17 bases in between. Per the germline V gene, CDR1 is SGHVS and CDR2 is FNYEAQ. In DNA form, the CDR3 reads TGTGCCAGCAGCTCCACCTCCGGCCGGAAGACCTTC. Translation: CASSSTSGRKTF.

This clone is classed as large (0.1 to 1%). Other DNA sequences in this specimen translate into the identical CDR3. This rearrangement joins TRBV28 to TRBJ2-3; possibly TRBD1 for D (5 bases). Trimming took off 5 bases at V and 7 bases at J, with 10 bases between the two ends. CDR1 and CDR2 from the germline V gene are MDHEN and SYDVKM. The CDR3 extends over 12 amino acids. The CDR3 DNA is TGTGCCAGCAGTATGCAGGGTTATACGCAGTATTTT. As protein: CASSMQGYTQYF.

This sequence joins TRBV6-5 and TRBJ2-1, with TRBD2 matching over 7 bases. Germline CDR1 and CDR2: MNHEY and SVGAGI. The CDR3 has 16 residues. After removal of 5 bases from V and 5 bases from J, the junction contained 12 bases not matched to a gene. This chain's CDR3 is CASSPSGSGVDNEQFF. The CDR3 bases are TGTGCCAGCAGTCCCTCGGGCAGCGGGGTCGACAATGAGCAGTTCTTC.

This clone was found once. The chain couples TRBV11-1 to TRBJ2-7, with TRBD2 as a possible D gene (6 bases). The CDR3 sequence is 16 residues long. Germline assignment: CDR1 SGHAT and CDR2 FQDESV (reference sequence). Trimming took 5 bases from V and 3 from J, leaving 20 bases between them. CDR3 in DNA: TGTGCCAGCAGCACCTCCGGGACTTCTTCTTACTACGAGCAGTACTTC. Encoded protein: CASSTSGTSSYYEQYF.

This clone counts as medium-sized. The chain links TRBV2 to TRBJ2-3, with 10 bases identical to TRBD1. The CDR3 extends over 15 amino acids. Germline V gene data show CDR1 as SNHLY and CDR2 as FYNNEI. Unmatched junction bases numbered 6, after V lost 6 bases and J lost 3 bases. In DNA form, the CDR3 reads TGTGCCAGCAGAGGGGGACAGGGGTCAACAGATACGCAGTATTTT. It translates to CASRGGQGSTDTQYF.